This record looks at one T cell receptor (beta chain) sequence and its context. What it recognizes is unknown. Per the germline V gene, CDR1 is KGHDR and CDR2 is SFDVKD. The CDR3 spans 15 residues. Trimming left V 4 bases short and J 2 bases short, with 11 bases between. This specimen comes from a study of T cell responses to AZD1222 COVID-19 vaccine. The data were produced by immunoSEQ multiplex PCR, yet TCRdb's version contains in-frame clones alone and is incomplete. The data show 150,000 or so clones, with more than 90% seen just once and under 20% held by the top ten. Regarding the study as a whole: The peak T cell response came first, and repertoires were sampled only after it. The study identified only five to seven AZD1222 recipients as seropositive at baseline.

Sample: peripheral blood, taken on day 0 of AZD1222 vaccination. V and J are TRBV24-1 and TRBJ1-5, with D tentatively TRBD1 (5 bases). This clonotype originated in an adult in good health. The CDR3 spells CATSDRDGGNQPQHF. As DNA, the CDR3 is TGTGCCACCAGTGACCGGGACGGCGGCAATCAGCCCCAGCATTTT.